This T cell receptor beta chain was sequenced in a study of T cells in Graves' hyperthyroidism and ophthalmopathy. At the level of the study: Before any treatment, at initial diagnosis, peripheral blood was collected.

V lost 2 bases and J 4 bases, leaving 14 bases between the germline ends. Germline CDR1 reads SEHNR; CDR2 reads FQNEAQ (reference sequence). This CDR3 is built from 15 residues. This clonotype was counted at least ten times. There were TCR beta CDR3 regions amplified from RNA transcripts. The TCR CDR3 first-round RT-PCR relied on the HTBI primer set. TCRdb reanalysed the multiplex PCR reads using MiXCR and keeps one entry per CDR3 protein. The profile shows some 620,000 distinct CDR3 sequences, 16% of them singletons. Sequenced sample: blood. This sequence was found in a woman in her 30s with Graves' hyperthyroidism. The chain has TRBV7-9 and TRBJ1-2; no reliable D call. The CDR3 sequence is CASSLQPRRFYGYTF. The CDR3 coding sequence is TGTGCCAGCAGCTTACAGCCCCGCCGGTTCTATGGCTACACCTTC.